This is a list of T cell receptor beta chains from one sample in a study of CD8 T cells in Susac syndrome. TCRdb passed the immunoSEQ multiplex PCR reads through MiXCR, listing each CDR3 protein once. The table lists some 140,000 distinct CDR3 sequences, 95% of them singletons, with over 0.15% in the top ten. The sample comprised CD8+ T cells from PBMCs. The source of these receptors is a human donor with Susac syndrome. Each CDR3 is given with its conserved first and last residue. The D gene is left open where the match is weak. Expanded clones get a size class; other rows say once, few or many, or leave the size out.

>TRBV5-4|.|TRBJ2-7|.
TGTGCCAGCAGCCGTGGTGAGAGCCTCTACGAGCAGTACTTC
CASSRGESLYEQYF
>TRBV24-1|.|TRBJ2-1|.
TGTGCCACCAGCTCTATCTGGGCCCAATGGGGTGAGCAGTTCTTC
CATSSIWAQWGEQFF
>TRBV15|TRBD2|TRBJ2-1|.
TGTGCCACCAGGGGGACTAGCGGAGACTACAATGAGCAGTTCTTC
CATRGTSGDYNEQFF
>TRBV7-9|.|TRBJ2-5|.
TGTGCCAGCAGCCCGCCGTCTGTGCGGAGGTACCAAGAGACCCAGTACTTC
CASSPPSVRRYQETQYF
>TRBV14|TRBD1|TRBJ2-7|.
TGTGCCAGCAGCCAAGTCCGACAGGGGAGCTCCTACGAGCAGTACTTC
CASSQVRQGSSYEQYF
>TRBV27|TRBD1|TRBJ2-7|.
TGTGCCAGCAATACAGGGGCCTCCCAGGTCTTC
CASNTGASQVF
>TRBV7-6|.|TRBJ2-3|.
TGTGCCAGCAGCTTGGAAGCGGGTAACACAGATACGCAGTATTTT
CASSLEAGNTDTQYF
>TRBV27|.|TRBJ1-4|.
TGTGCCAGCAGTCCGATGGGTAATGAAAAACTGTTTTTT
CASSPMGNEKLFF
>TRBV4-1|.|TRBJ2-1|.
TGCGCCAGCAGCCAAGAGGGGTCCGGGGTCAATGAGCAGTTCTTC
CASSQEGSGVNEQFF
>TRBV7-2|TRBD2|TRBJ2-1|.
TGTGCCAGCAGGCGTCCGACTAGCGGGGCCTACTCCTACAATGAGCAGTTCTTC
CASRRPTSGAYSYNEQFF
>TRBV20-1|.|TRBJ2-7|.
TGCAGTGCCACCGGGGTAGCGACCCTCTCTCAGCAGTACTTC
CSATGVATLSQQYF
>TRBV5-6|TRBD1|TRBJ1-1|.
TGTGCCAGCAGCTTGGGCAGGGGGTTTACTGAAGCTTTCTTT
CASSLGRGFTEAFF
>TRBV9|.|TRBJ1-2|.
TGTGCCAGCAGCGTAGGTAACCCCATAGGCTACACCTTC
CASSVGNPIGYTF
>TRBV20-1|TRBD2|TRBJ2-2|.
TGCAGTGCTAGCTACTTTGCTGGCGGGAGGGCAACCGGGGAGCTGTTTTTT
CSASYFAGGRATGELFF
>TRBV24-1|TRBD2|TRBJ2-7|.
TGTGCCACAGTCCAAGCGGGGTTCGACTACGAGCAGTACTTC
CATVQAGFDYEQYF
>TRBV5-1|.|TRBJ2-7|.
TGCGCCAGCAGCTGGGACCCCGCCTACGAGCAGTACTTC
CASSWDPAYEQYF
>TRBV14|TRBD1|TRBJ2-1|.
TGTGCCAGCAGCCAAGGTGGGACAGGAGAGGATGAGCAGTTCTTC
CASSQGGTGEDEQFF
>TRBV19|TRBD2|TRBJ2-7|.
TGTGCCAGTAGCATTACTAGCGGGAGTTTGAACGAGCAGTACTTC
CASSITSGSLNEQYF
>TRBV19|.|TRBJ1-2|.
TGTGCCAGTAGTATAGATCTGACAGTGGGCTATGGCTACACCTTC
CASSIDLTVGYGYTF
>TRBV9|.|TRBJ1-1|.
TGTGCCAGCAGCCCGTATGGGGGCCTCGTGGCTGAAGCTTTCTTT
CASSPYGGLVAEAFF
>TRBV18|TRBD1|TRBJ2-1|few
TGTGCCAGCTCACCGGGACAGGGTAACAATGAGCAGTTCTTC
CASSPGQGNNEQFF
>TRBV5-4|.|TRBJ1-1|.
TGTGCCAGCAGCGACAGTGGGATTGAAGCTTTCTTT
CASSDSGIEAFF
>TRBV13|.|TRBJ2-7|.
TGTGCCAGCAGCTTAGGAGCAACCTACGAGCAGTACTTC
CASSLGATYEQYF
>TRBV28|.|TRBJ2-3|once
TGTGCCAGCAGTCCCGACGAGACCACAGATACGCAGTATTTT
CASSPDETTDTQYF
>TRBV29-1|.|TRBJ2-1|.
TGCAGCGTTCGAATTCCGACCTACAATGAGCAGTTCTTC
CSVRIPTYNEQFF
>TRBV6-5|TRBD1|TRBJ2-1|.
TGTGCCAGCAGGGGGGGGACAGGGCGATTCAATGAGCAGTTCTTC
CASRGGTGRFNEQFF
>TRBV2|.|TRBJ2-2|.
TGTGCCAGCAGTGGTGGCACCGGGGAGCTGTTTTTT
CASSGGTGELFF
>TRBV7-2|TRBD2|TRBJ2-3|.
TGTGCCAGCAGCAACGGGCTAGCGGGGAAATCAGATACGCAGTATTTT
CASSNGLAGKSDTQYF
>TRBV5-1|.|TRBJ1-1|.
TGCGCCAGCAGCTCTGGAAATTTCCCGTTAGAAGCTTTCTTT
CASSSGNFPLEAFF
>TRBV3-1|.|TRBJ2-1|.
TGTGCCAGCAGCCAAGAGGGCGAATACAATGAGCAGTTCTTC
CASSQEGEYNEQFF
>TRBV11-2|.|TRBJ2-1|few
TGTGCCAGCAGCTCTAGGGTCAATGAGCAGTTCTTC
CASSSRVNEQFF
>TRBV7-9|.|TRBJ2-1|.
TGTGCCAGCAGCTTAAACCCCGAGTCGAATGAGCAGTTCTTC
CASSLNPESNEQFF
>TRBV14|TRBD2|TRBJ2-5|.
TGTGCCAGCAGCCAAGGAGGAAGGCTAGCGGGACAAGAGACCCAGTACTTC
CASSQGGRLAGQETQYF
>TRBV4-1|.|TRBJ2-1|once
TGCGCCAGCAGCCTCCCCGCGGAAAACAATGAGCAGTTCTTC
CASSLPAENNEQFF
>TRBV27|TRBD1|TRBJ2-7|.
TGTGCCAGCAAAATAGTGACAGGGGACTACGAGCAGTACTTC
CASKIVTGDYEQYF
>TRBV5-4|TRBD2|TRBJ2-1|.
TGTGCCAGCAGCTTGGAGGGACTAGGGAATGAGCAGTTCTTC
CASSLEGLGNEQFF
>TRBV10-3|.|TRBJ1-2|.
TGTGCCATCACCCTCGACGGTGGCTACACCTTC
CAITLDGGYTF
>TRBV20-1|.|TRBJ2-7|.
TGCAGTGCTACGTCGGTCAAAGAGCAGTACTTC
CSATSVKEQYF
>TRBV9|TRBD2|TRBJ2-7|.
TGTGCCAGCAGCGTAGATGGCGGGAGTTACGAGCAGTACTTC
CASSVDGGSYEQYF
>TRBV3-1|TRBD1|TRBJ1-2|.
TGTGCCAGCAGCCGCCAAATGGCACAGGGGGAAGGCTACACCTTC
CASSRQMAQGEGYTF